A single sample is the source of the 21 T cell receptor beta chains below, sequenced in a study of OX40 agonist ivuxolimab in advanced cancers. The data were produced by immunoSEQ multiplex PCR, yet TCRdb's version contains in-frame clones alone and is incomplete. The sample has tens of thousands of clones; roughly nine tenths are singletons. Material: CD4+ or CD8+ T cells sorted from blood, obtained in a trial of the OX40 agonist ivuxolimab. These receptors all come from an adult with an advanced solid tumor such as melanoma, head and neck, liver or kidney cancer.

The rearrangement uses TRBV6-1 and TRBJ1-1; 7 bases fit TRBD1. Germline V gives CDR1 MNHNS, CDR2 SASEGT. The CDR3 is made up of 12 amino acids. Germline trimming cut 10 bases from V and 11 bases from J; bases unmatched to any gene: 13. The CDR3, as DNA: TGTGCCACCCAGCAGCGTACAGGGGCTGCTTTCTTT. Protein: CATQQRTGAAFF.

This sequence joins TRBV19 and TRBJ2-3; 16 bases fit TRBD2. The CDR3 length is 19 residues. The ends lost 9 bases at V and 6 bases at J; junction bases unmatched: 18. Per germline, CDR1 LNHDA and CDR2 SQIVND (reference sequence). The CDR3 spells CASSGGGTSGRGYTDTQYF. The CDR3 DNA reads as TGTGCCAGCTCGGGGGGCGGGACTAGCGGGAGGGGATATACGGATACGCAGTATTTT.

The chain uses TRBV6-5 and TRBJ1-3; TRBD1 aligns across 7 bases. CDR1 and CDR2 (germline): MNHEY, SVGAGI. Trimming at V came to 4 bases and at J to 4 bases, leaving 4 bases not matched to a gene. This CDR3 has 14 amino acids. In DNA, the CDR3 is TGTGCCAGCAGTTCCCGGGACAGAGGAAACACCATATATTTT. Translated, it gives CASSSRDRGNTIYF.

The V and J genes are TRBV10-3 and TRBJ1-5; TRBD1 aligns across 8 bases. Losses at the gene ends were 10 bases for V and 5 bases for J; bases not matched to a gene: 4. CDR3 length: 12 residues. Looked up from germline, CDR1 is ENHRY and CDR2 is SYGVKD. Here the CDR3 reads CASRGLDQPQHF. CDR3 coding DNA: TGTGCCAGCAGGGGGCTGGATCAGCCCCAGCATTTT.

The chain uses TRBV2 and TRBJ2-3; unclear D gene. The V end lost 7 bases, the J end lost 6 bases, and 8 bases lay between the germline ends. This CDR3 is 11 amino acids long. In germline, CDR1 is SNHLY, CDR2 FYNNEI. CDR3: CASTLGDTQYF. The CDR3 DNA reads TGTGCCAGCACCTTAGGGGATACGCAGTATTTT.

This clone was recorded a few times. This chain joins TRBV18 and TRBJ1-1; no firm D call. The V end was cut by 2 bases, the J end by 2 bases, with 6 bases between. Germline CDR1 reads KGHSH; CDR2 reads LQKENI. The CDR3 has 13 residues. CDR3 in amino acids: CASSPMDNTEAFF. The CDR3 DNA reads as TGTGCCAGCTCACCAATGGATAACACTGAAGCTTTCTTT. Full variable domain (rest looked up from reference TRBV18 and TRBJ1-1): NAGVMQNPRHLVRRRGQEARLRCSPMKGHSHVYWYRQLPEEGLKFMVYLQKENIIDESGMPKERFSAEFPKEGPSILRIQQVVRGDSAAYFCASSPMDNTEAFFGQGTRLTVV.

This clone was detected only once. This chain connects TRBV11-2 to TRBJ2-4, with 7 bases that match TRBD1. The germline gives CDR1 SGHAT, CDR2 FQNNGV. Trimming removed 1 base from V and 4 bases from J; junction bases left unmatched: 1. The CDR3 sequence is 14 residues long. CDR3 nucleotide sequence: TGTGCCAGCAGCTTAGGGACAGGTAAAAACATTCAGTACTTC. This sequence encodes CASSLGTGKNIQYF.

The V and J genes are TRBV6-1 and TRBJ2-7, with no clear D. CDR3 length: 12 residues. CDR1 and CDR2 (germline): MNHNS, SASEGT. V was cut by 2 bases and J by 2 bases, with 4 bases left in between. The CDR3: CASSEWPYEQYF. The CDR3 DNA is TGTGCCAGCAGTGAATGGCCCTACGAGCAGTACTTC.

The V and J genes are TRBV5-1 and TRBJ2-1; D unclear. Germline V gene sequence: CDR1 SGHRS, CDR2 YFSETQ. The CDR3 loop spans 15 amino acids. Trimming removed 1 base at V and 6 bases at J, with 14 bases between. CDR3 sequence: CASSLTGKTGNEQFF. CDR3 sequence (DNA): TGCGCCAGCAGCTTGACCGGAAAAACTGGCAATGAGCAGTTCTTC.

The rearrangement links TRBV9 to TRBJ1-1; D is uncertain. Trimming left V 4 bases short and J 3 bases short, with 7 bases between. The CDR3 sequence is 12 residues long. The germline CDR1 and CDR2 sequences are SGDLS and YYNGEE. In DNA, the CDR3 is TGTGCCAGCAGCCCCCAGGACACTGAAGCTTTCTTT. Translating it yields CASSPQDTEAFF. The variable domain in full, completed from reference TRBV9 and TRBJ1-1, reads DSGVTQTPKHLITATGQRVTLRCSPRSGDLSVYWYQQSLDQGLQFLIQYYNGEERAKGNILERFSAQQFPDLHSELNLSSLELGDSALYFCASSPQDTEAFFGQGTRLTVV.

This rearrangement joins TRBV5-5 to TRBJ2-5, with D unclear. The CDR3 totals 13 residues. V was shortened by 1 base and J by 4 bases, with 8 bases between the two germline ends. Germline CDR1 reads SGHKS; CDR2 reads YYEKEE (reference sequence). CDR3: CASSLSGPETQYF. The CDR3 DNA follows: TGTGCCAGCAGCTTGTCGGGCCCAGAGACCCAGTACTTC. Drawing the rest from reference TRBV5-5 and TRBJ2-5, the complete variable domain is DAGVTQSPTHLIKTRGQQVTLRCSPISGHKSVSWYQQVLGQGPQFIFQYYEKEERGRGNFPDRFSARQFPNYSSELNVNALLLGDSALYLCASSLSGPETQYFGPGTRLLVL.

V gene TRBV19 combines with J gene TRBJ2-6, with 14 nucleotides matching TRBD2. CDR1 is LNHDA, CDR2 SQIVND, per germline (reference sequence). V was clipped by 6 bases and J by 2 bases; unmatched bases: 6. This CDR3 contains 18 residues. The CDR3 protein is CASRQGLAGAAGANVLTF. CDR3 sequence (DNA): TGTGCCAGTAGACAGGGACTAGCGGGAGCAGCTGGGGCCAACGTCCTGACTTTC.

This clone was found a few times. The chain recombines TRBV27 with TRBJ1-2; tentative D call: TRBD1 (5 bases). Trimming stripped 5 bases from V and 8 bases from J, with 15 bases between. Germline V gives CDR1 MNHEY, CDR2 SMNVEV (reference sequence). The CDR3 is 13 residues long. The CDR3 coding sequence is TGTGCCAGCAGTCGGGGGGGGGATAGGGGCTACACCTTC. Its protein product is CASSRGGDRGYTF.

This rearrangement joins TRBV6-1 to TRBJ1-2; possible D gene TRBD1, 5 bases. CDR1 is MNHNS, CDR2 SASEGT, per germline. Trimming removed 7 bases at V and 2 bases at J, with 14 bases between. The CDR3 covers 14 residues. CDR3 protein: CASTPGHSNYGYTF. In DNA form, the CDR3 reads TGTGCCAGCACCCCCGGACACTCAAACTATGGCTACACCTTC.

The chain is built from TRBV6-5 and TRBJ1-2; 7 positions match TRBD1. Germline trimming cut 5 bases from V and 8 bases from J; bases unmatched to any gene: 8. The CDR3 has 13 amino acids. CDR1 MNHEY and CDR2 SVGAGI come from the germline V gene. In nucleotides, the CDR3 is TGTGCCAGCAGTAACGACAGGGTTTTAGGCTACACCTTC. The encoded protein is CASSNDRVLGYTF.

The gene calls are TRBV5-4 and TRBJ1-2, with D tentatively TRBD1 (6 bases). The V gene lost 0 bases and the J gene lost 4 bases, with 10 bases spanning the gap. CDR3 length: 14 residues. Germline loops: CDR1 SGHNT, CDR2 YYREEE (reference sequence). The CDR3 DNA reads TGTGCCAGCAGCTTGGGGGGGCTGGCCTATGGCTACACCTTC. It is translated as CASSLGGLAYGYTF.

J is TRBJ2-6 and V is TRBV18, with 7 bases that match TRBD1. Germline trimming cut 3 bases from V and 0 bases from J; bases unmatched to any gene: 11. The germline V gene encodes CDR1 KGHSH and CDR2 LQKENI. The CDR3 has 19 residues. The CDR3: CASSPRLPGQSSGANVLTF. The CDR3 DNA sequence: TGTGCCAGCTCACCTAGGCTACCGGGACAGAGCTCTGGGGCCAACGTCCTGACTTTC.

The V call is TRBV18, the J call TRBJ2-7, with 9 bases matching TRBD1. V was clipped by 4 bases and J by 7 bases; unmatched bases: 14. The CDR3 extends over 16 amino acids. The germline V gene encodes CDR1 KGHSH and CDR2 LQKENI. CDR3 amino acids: CASSRGHGQGPGEQYF. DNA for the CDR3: TGTGCCAGCTCACGCGGGCATGGACAGGGGCCGGGGGAGCAGTACTTC.

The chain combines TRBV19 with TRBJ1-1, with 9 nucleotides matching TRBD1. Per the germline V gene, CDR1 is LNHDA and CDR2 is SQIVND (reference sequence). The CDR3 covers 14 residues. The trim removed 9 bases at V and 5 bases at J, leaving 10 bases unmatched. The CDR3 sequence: CASEGQGSGTEAFF. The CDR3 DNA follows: TGTGCCAGCGAGGGACAGGGCTCGGGGACTGAAGCTTTCTTT.

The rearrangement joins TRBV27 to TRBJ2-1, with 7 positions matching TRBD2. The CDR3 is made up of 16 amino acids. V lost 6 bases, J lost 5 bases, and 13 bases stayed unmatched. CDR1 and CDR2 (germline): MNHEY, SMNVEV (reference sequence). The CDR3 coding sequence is TGTGCCAGCAGCCGAACTAGCGTACAACTGAACAATGAGCAGTTCTTC. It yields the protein CASSRTSVQLNNEQFF.

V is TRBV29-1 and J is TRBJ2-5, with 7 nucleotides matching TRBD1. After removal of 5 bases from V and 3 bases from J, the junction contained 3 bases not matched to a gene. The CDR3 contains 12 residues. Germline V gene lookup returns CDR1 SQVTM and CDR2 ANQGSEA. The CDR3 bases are TGCAGCGTTTACAGGGGAGAAGAGACCCAGTACTTC. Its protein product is CSVYRGEETQYF.